This passage covers 32 T cell receptor beta chains from one sample sequenced in a study of blood T cell repertoires in COVID-19. Clones were sequenced by immunoSEQ multiplex PCR, and TCRdb holds only the in-frame ones, with some missing. The repertoire holds about 140,000 clones, with 65% to 85% as singletons. What was sequenced was peripheral blood. Receptors originate from a woman aged 55 to 70 with acute or convalescent COVID-19.

The chain employs TRBV29-1 and TRBJ1-1, with D perhaps TRBD1 (6 bases). V was clipped by 3 bases and J by 1 base, with 12 bases between them. Germline CDR1 SQVTM, CDR2 ANQGSEA. CDR3 length: 14 residues. The CDR3 spells CSVERQVSNTEAFF. The CDR3 DNA follows: TGCAGCGTTGAGCGACAGGTCTCGAACACTGAAGCTTTCTTT.

The chain has TRBV7-9 and TRBJ2-5, with no clear D. This CDR3 has 17 residues. Germline V lookup: CDR1 SEHNR, CDR2 FQNEAQ (reference sequence). V was trimmed by 0 bases and J by 5 bases, leaving 19 bases between them. In DNA, the CDR3 is TGTGCCAGCAGCTTAGCGGTGAGCACGCCATCTCACGAGACCCAGTACTTC. Protein product: CASSLAVSTPSHETQYF. The full variable domain, completed using reference TRBV7-9 and TRBJ2-5, is DTGVSQNPRHKITKRGQNVTFRCDPISEHNRLYWYRQTLGQGPEFLTYFQNEAQLEKSRLLSDRFSAERPKGSFSTLEIQRTEQGDSAMYLCASSLAVSTPSHETQYFGPGTRLLVL.

The chain carries TRBV3-1 (or the pseudogene TRBV3-2) and TRBJ2-1, with D possibly matching TRBD1 (6 bases). This CDR3 is 15 amino acids long. From germline, CDR1 is LGHDT and CDR2 YNNKEL (reference sequence). Between the trimmed V and J ends, which lost 5 bases and 14 bases, there was a span of 25 bases. CDR3 nucleotides: TGTGCCAGCAGCAAACTTGGGGGCGTACAATGGACGAAGTTCTTC. It codes for CASSKLGGVQWTKFF.

This chain uses TRBV24-1 with TRBJ1-5, with D hard to call. Germline V CDR1 and CDR2: KGHDR, SFDVKD. CDR3 length: 15 amino acids. Trimming left V 3 bases short and J 0 bases short, with 8 bases between. The CDR3 region has the DNA TGTGCCACCAGTGATGTACAGTATAGCAATCAGCCCCAGCATTTT. It encodes CATSDVQYSNQPQHF.

The chain links TRBV30 to TRBJ2-2, with TRBD1 matching 8 bases. Trimming removed 0 bases from V and 1 base from J; junction bases left unmatched: 1. This CDR3 comprises 15 residues. CDR1 is GTSNPN and CDR2 is SVGIG in the germline V gene (reference sequence). CDR3 protein: CAWSVDRGNTGELFF. The CDR3 region has the DNA TGTGCCTGGAGTGTAGACAGGGGGAACACCGGGGAGCTGTTTTTT.

The chain employs TRBV19 and TRBJ2-6, with no clear D. Germline assignment: CDR1 LNHDA and CDR2 SQIVND (reference sequence). The V gene lost 1 base and the J gene lost 0 bases, with 4 bases spanning the gap. This CDR3 contains 15 residues. DNA of the CDR3: TGTGCCAGTAGTATAGTTAGCTCTGGGGCCAACGTCCTGACTTTC. This gives the protein CASSIVSSGANVLTF.

V and J are TRBV9 and TRBJ2-2, with 7 bases lining up with TRBD1. Germline values: CDR1 SGDLS, CDR2 YYNGEE. The CDR3 has 15 residues. V lost 0 bases to trimming and J lost 4 bases; unmatched junction nucleotides: 3. The CDR3 nucleotides are TGTGCCAGCAGCGTAGCAAGGGGGCCCACCGGGGAGCTGTTTTTT. Its protein is CASSVARGPTGELFF.

The chain couples TRBV11-2 to TRBJ2-5, with 13 positions matching TRBD2. The germline V gene has CDR1 SGHAT and CDR2 FQNNGV. This CDR3 spans 16 amino acids. V lost 3 bases and J lost 5; bases outside the gene matches: 6. The CDR3 protein is CASSFGLAGERETQYF. DNA of the CDR3: TGTGCCAGCAGCTTCGGACTAGCGGGAGAGAGGGAGACCCAGTACTTC.

This chain connects TRBV7-9 to TRBJ2-1; possibly TRBD1 for D (6 bases). This CDR3 has 12 residues. The V and J ends lost 5 bases and 7 bases respectively, with 9 bases between them. Per the germline V gene, CDR1 is SEHNR and CDR2 is FQNEAQ (reference sequence). This CDR3 reads CASSPQGNEQFF. In DNA form, the CDR3 reads TGTGCCAGCAGCCCACAGGGAAATGAGCAGTTCTTC.

This clone appeared a few times. The V call is TRBV6-2 or TRBV6-3, the J call TRBJ1-2; D not resolved. The CDR3 extends over 12 amino acids. Trimming removed 6 bases from V and 4 bases from J, with 9 bases in between. CDR1 MNHEY and CDR2 SVGEGT come from the germline V gene. CDR3 sequence: CASSTVGYGYTF. The CDR3 DNA sequence: TGTGCCAGCAGCACAGTAGGCTATGGCTACACCTTC.

V gene TRBV28 combines with J gene TRBJ2-1; 7 nucleotides align to TRBD1. The CDR3 runs 14 residues. Germline CDR1 reads MDHEN; CDR2 reads SYDVKM. V was pared by 6 bases and J by 7 bases, with 9 bases of the junction left unmatched. As DNA, the CDR3 is TGTGCCAGCAGCCCCCCGGGACAGTGGAATGAGCAGTTCTTC. Protein product: CASSPPGQWNEQFF.

The V and J genes are TRBV28 and TRBJ2-5, with 8 bases identical to TRBD2. J lost 1 base, V lost 10 bases, and 2 bases had no gene match. The CDR3 spans 12 residues. Germline V gives CDR1 MDHEN, CDR2 SYDVKM. This CDR3 is CATGTSQETQYF. The CDR3 bases are TGTGCCACCGGGACTAGCCAAGAGACCCAGTACTTC.

Only a few counts were recorded for this clone. The chain is built from TRBV6-2 or TRBV6-3 and TRBJ1-3; TRBD1 might be the D (6 bases). The V and J ends lost 6 bases and 4 bases respectively, with 16 bases between them. CDR3 length equals 15 residues. Looked up from germline, CDR1 is MNHEY and CDR2 is SVGEGT. CDR3 residues: CASSLDRGAGNTIYF. The CDR3 nucleotides read TGTGCCAGCAGCCTCGACCGGGGGGCCGGAAACACCATATATTTT.

This clone was observed once. The rearrangement uses TRBV19 and TRBJ1-3; D gene uncertain. Germline V gives CDR1 LNHDA, CDR2 SQIVND (reference sequence). Trimming stripped 7 bases from V and 2 bases from J, with 21 bases between. The CDR3 totals 17 residues. The CDR3 DNA sequence: TGTGCCAGTAAATCAGCATCCCGCACGGGTCCTGGAAACACCATATATTTT. This encodes CASKSASRTGPGNTIYF.

This clone was seen only once. The V gene is TRBV5-8, the J gene TRBJ1-4; 11 bases map to TRBD1. In germline, CDR1 is SGHTS, CDR2 YDEGEE. The CDR3 runs 15 residues. Trimming removed 6 bases from V and 5 bases from J; junction bases left unmatched: 6. CDR3 sequence (DNA): TGTGCCAGCACCGGACAGGGGGCCTACAATGAAAAACTGTTTTTT. This gives the protein CASTGQGAYNEKLFF.

This clone has just a few counts. The chain has TRBV5-1 and TRBJ2-1; D perhaps matches TRBD2 (5 bases). Per the germline V gene, CDR1 is SGHRS and CDR2 is YFSETQ. The CDR3 covers 14 residues. Trimming removed 4 bases from V and 3 bases from J, with 11 bases in between. In DNA form, the CDR3 reads TGCGCCAGCAGCGACGGACTGGGCTACAATGAGCAGTTCTTC. It yields the protein CASSDGLGYNEQFF.

The chain links TRBV11-2 to TRBJ1-2, with a tentative D call TRBD1 (6 bases). CDR3 size: 15 residues. CDR1 is SGHAT, CDR2 FQNNGV, per germline. Trimming stripped 5 bases from V and 0 bases from J, with 13 bases between. The CDR3 region is CASSHGTRANYGYTF. The CDR3 coding sequence is TGTGCCAGCAGCCACGGGACAAGAGCTAACTATGGCTACACCTTC. The whole variable domain, filled in from reference TRBV11-2 and TRBJ1-2, reads EAGVAQSPRYKIIEKRQSVAFWCNPISGHATLYWYQQILGQGPKLLIQFQNNGVVDDSQLPKDRFSAERLKGVDSTLKIQPAKLEDSAVYLCASSHGTRANYGYTFGSGTRLTVV.

The chain carries TRBV27 and TRBJ2-2; 8 bases match TRBD2. CDR1 is MNHEY and CDR2 is SMNVEV in the germline V gene (reference sequence). This CDR3 spans 15 amino acids. V was clipped by 4 bases and J by 4 bases; unmatched bases: 5. CDR3 protein: CASSSAGVATGELFF. CDR3 sequence (DNA): TGTGCCAGCAGTTCAGCGGGAGTTGCCACCGGGGAGCTGTTTTTT.

This chain connects TRBV5-1 to TRBJ1-2; TRBD1 matches at 8 bases. Germline lookup yields CDR1 SGHRS and CDR2 YFSETQ. The V and J ends lost 6 bases and 3 bases, in that order; junction bases with no gene match: 4. CDR3 size: 13 residues. The CDR3 here is CASNPGGDYGYTF. DNA for the CDR3: TGCGCCAGCAATCCAGGGGGCGACTATGGCTACACCTTC.

In this sample, this clone turned up once. In DNA form, the CDR3 reads TGTGCCAGCAGTTCTGGCGGGAGAAGCAACACCGGGGAGCTGTTTTTT. It yields the protein CASSSGGRSNTGELFF. The chain joins TRBV5-4 to TRBJ2-2; 7 bases line up with TRBD2. The CDR3 runs to 16 residues. The germline V gene has CDR1 SGHNT and CDR2 YYREEE (reference sequence). Losses at the gene ends were 5 bases for V and 2 bases for J; bases not matched to a gene: 9.

The CDR3 is CASSPSGQETQYF. For the CDR3, the DNA is TGCGCCAGCAGCCCAAGCGGGCAAGAGACCCAGTACTTC. The chain is built from TRBV5-1 and TRBJ2-5; D possibly corresponds to TRBD2 (6 bases). V lost 4 bases, J lost 2 bases, and 9 bases lay in between. This CDR3 comprises 13 residues. Germline lookup yields CDR1 SGHRS and CDR2 YFSETQ.

The chain couples TRBV19 to TRBJ2-1, with D possibly TRBD2 on 5 matching bases. The ends were cut back, 7 bases at V and 9 bases at J, with 16 bases in the middle. The CDR3 has 13 amino acids. The germline V gene encodes CDR1 LNHDA and CDR2 SQIVND (reference sequence). This chain's CDR3 is CASTVTGWGEQFF. The CDR3 DNA is TGTGCCAGTACCGTCACGGGGTGGGGTGAGCAGTTCTTC.

The V and J genes are TRBV30 and TRBJ2-4, with 8 positions matching TRBD2. The CDR3 is 16 residues long. The junction had 10 bases not matched to a gene; V was cut back by 4 bases and J by 2 bases. CDR1 is GTSNPN and CDR2 is SVGIG in the germline V gene (reference sequence). The CDR3 sequence is CAWNPLSGRTKNIQYF. As DNA, the CDR3 is TGTGCCTGGAATCCCCTGAGCGGGAGAACCAAAAACATTCAGTACTTC.

This rearrangement joins TRBV19 to TRBJ2-7, with 9 positions matching TRBD2. From germline, CDR1 is LNHDA and CDR2 SQIVND (reference sequence). The V gene end was trimmed by 6 bases and the J gene end by 3 bases; junction bases not matched to a gene: 12. This CDR3 is built from 16 residues. CDR3 in DNA: TGTGCCAGTAGCCTATCCCGTGGTAGCGGGAGCTACGAGCAGTACTTC. It translates to CASSLSRGSGSYEQYF.

This clone was seen once. The gene calls are TRBV28 and TRBJ1-4, with no clear D. CDR3 length: 14 residues. Per germline, CDR1 MDHEN and CDR2 SYDVKM. The germline V and J ends were trimmed by 4 bases and 8 bases, with 14 bases remaining between them. CDR3 sequence: CASSSSSKWEKLFF. In nucleotides, the CDR3 is TGTGCCAGCAGTTCGAGCTCTAAATGGGAAAAACTGTTTTTT. Looking up the rest from reference TRBV28 and TRBJ1-4 gives the full variable domain: DVKVTQSSRYLVKRTGEKVFLECVQDMDHENMFWYRQDPGLGLRLIYFSYDVKMKEKGDIPEGYSVSREKKERFSLILESASTNQTSMYLCASSSSSKWEKLFFGSGTQLSVL.

This clone was counted a single time. This chain joins TRBV18 and TRBJ2-1, with D maybe TRBD2 (6 bases). Trimming took 4 bases from V and 8 from J, leaving 21 bases between them. Germline CDR1 KGHSH, CDR2 LQKENI. This CDR3 comprises 16 residues. The CDR3 reads CASSRPGPGGVDEQFF. As DNA, the CDR3 is TGTGCCAGCTCACGACCGGGACCAGGAGGGGTCGATGAGCAGTTCTTC.

The chain joins TRBV7-2 to TRBJ2-1; 10 bases match TRBD2. The V segment lost 1 base and the J segment 9 bases; nucleotides outside the gene matches: 6. The V gene's germline CDR1 is SGHTA and CDR2 FQGNSA. This CDR3 spans 15 amino acids. The CDR3 loop is CASSLDLAGDGEQFF. CDR3 DNA: TGTGCCAGCAGCTTAGATCTAGCGGGAGACGGTGAGCAGTTCTTC.

The V gene is TRBV27, the J gene TRBJ2-3; maybe TRBD1 (5 bases). There are 15 residues in the CDR3. Trimming stripped 1 base from V and 0 bases from J, with 8 bases between. Germline CDR1 is MNHEY and CDR2 is SMNVEV (reference sequence). The CDR3 DNA is TGTGCCAGCAGTTTATGGACATCTAGCACAGATACGCAGTATTTT. As protein: CASSLWTSSTDTQYF.

In nucleotides, the CDR3 is TGTGCCAGCAGCATCTCCGACAGGGATAGGTACGAGCAGTACTTC. Translating it yields CASSISDRDRYEQYF. This chain connects TRBV11-3 to TRBJ2-7; TRBD1 agrees at 7 bases. CDR1 is SGHNT, CDR2 YENEEA, per germline. The CDR3 totals 15 residues. Trimming at V came to 5 bases and at J to 4 bases, leaving 11 bases not matched to a gene.

The chain links TRBV11-3 to TRBJ2-7; possibly TRBD1 for D (6 bases). The germline V gene encodes CDR1 SGHNT and CDR2 YENEEA. V was cut by 5 bases and J by 2 bases, with 16 bases left in between. This CDR3 region has 15 residues. The CDR3 reads CASSPRSSGAYEQYF. CDR3 nucleotides: TGTGCCAGCAGCCCCCGTAGCTCAGGGGCCTACGAGCAGTACTTC.

The chain couples TRBV14 to TRBJ1-2; tentatively, D is TRBD1 (6 bases). The V gene lost 4 bases and the J gene lost 2 bases, with 11 bases spanning the gap. The CDR3 sequence is 14 residues long. Looked up from germline, CDR1 is SGHDN and CDR2 is FVKESK. CDR3 sequence: CASSLQGLNYGYTF. As DNA, the CDR3 is TGTGCCAGCAGCCTACAGGGTCTAAACTATGGCTACACCTTC.

CDR3 in amino acids: CASSEFRFMTGGETQYF. CDR3 nucleotides: TGCGCCAGCAGTGAGTTCCGTTTCATGACAGGGGGAGAGACCCAGTACTTC. The chain recombines TRBV10-2 with TRBJ2-5, with 9 bases that match TRBD1. V shed 1 base and J 4 bases; nucleotides not matched to a gene: 10. The CDR3 loop spans 17 amino acids. Germline V gene data show CDR1 as WSHSY and CDR2 as SAAADI.